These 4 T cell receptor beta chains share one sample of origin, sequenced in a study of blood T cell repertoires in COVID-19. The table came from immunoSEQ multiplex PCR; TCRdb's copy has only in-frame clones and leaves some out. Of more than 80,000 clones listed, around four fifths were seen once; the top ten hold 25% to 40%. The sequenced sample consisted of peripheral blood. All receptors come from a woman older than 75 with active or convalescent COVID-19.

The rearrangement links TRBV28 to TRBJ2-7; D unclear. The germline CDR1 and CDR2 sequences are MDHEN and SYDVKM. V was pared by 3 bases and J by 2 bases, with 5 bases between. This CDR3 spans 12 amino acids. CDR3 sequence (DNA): TGTGCCAGCAGTTTTCCGGCCTACGAGCAGTACTTC. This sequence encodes CASSFPAYEQYF. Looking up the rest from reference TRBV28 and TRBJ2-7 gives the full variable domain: DVKVTQSSRYLVKRTGEKVFLECVQDMDHENMFWYRQDPGLGLRLIYFSYDVKMKEKGDIPEGYSVSREKKERFSLILESASTNQTSMYLCASSFPAYEQYFGPGTRLTVT.

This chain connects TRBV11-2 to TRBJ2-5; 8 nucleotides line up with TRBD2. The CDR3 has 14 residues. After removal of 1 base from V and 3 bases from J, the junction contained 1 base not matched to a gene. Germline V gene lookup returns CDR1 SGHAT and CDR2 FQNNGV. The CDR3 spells CASSLGGGKETQYF. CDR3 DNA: TGTGCCAGCAGCTTAGGCGGGGGGAAAGAGACCCAGTACTTC.

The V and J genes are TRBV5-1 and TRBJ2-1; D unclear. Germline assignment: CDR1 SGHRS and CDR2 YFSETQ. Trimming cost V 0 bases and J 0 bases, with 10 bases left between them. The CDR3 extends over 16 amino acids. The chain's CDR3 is CASSLALLSSYNEQFF. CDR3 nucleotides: TGCGCCAGCAGCTTGGCCCTACTTAGCTCCTACAATGAGCAGTTCTTC.

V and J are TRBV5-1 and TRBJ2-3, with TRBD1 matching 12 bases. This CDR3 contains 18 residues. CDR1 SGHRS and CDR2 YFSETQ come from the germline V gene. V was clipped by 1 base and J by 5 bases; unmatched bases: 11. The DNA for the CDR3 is TGCGCCAGCAGCTTGAGAGTGCCGGGACAGGGGGCTGGAGATACGCAGTATTTT. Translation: CASSLRVPGQGAGDTQYF.